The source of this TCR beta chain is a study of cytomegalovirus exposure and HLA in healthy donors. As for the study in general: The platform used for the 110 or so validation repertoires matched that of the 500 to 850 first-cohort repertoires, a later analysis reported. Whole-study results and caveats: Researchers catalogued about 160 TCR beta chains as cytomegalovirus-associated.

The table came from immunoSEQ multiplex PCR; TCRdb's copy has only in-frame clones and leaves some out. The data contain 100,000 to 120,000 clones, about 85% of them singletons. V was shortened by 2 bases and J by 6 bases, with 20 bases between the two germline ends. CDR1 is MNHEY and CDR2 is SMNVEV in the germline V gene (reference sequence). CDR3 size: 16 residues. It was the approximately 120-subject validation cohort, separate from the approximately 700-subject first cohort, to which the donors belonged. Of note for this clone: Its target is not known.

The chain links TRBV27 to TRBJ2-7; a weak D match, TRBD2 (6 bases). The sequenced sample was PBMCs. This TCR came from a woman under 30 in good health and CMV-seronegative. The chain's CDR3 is CASSLRYGGIHFEQYF. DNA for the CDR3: TGTGCCAGCAGTTTACGATATGGGGGGATACACTTCGAGCAGTACTTC.